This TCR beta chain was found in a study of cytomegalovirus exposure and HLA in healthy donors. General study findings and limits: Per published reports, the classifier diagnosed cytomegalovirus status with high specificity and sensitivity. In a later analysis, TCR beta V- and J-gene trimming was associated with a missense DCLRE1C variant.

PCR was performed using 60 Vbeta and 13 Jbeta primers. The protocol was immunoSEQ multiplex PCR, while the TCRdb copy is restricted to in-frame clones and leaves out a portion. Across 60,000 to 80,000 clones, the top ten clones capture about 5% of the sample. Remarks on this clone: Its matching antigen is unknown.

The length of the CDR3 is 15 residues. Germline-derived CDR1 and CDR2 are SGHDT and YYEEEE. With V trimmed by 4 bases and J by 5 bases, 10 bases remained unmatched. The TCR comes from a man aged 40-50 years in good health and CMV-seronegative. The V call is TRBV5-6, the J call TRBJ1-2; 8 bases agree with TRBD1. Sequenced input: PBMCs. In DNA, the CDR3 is TGTGCCAGCAGCCTGGTGGTTGGGACAGGTTATGGCTACACCTTC. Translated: CASSLVVGTGYGYTF.